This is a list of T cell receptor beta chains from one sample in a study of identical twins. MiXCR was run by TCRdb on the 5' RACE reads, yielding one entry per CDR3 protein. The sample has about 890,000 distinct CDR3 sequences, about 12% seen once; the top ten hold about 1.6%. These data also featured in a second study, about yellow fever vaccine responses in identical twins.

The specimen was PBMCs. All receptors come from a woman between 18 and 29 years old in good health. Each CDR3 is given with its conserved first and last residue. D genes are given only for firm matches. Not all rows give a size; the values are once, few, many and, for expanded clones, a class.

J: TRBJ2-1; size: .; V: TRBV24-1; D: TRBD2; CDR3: CATSDSPGLASSYNEQFF; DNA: TGTGCCACCAGTGATTCGCCGGGACTAGCAAGCTCCTACAATGAGCAGTTCTTC
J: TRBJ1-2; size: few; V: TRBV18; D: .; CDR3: CASSSAYVFTF; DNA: TGTGCCAGCTCGAGCGCCTATGTTTTCACCTTC
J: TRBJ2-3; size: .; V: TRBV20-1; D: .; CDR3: CSAFRGFSTDTQYF; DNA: TGCAGTGCTTTCCGGGGGTTTAGCACAGATACGCAGTATTTT
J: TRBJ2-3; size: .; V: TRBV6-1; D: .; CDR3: CASSPWFGTDTQYF; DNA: TGTGCCAGCAGTCCCTGGTTTGGCACAGATACGCAGTATTTT
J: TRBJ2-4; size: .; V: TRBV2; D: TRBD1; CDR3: CASDRGRPNIQYF; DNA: TGTGCCAGCGACAGGGGTCGACCAAACATTCAGTACTTC
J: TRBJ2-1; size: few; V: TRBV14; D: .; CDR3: CASSQDWNLRFF; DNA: TGTGCCAGCAGCCAGGATTGGAACCTGCGGTTCTTC
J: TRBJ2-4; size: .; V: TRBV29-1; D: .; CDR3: CSVERGNIQYF; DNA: TGCAGCGTTGAAAGGGGCAACATTCAGTACTTC
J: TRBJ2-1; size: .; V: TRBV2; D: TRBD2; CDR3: CASSEGTSKTYNEQFF; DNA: TGTGCCAGCAGTGAAGGGACTAGCAAAACCTACAATGAGCAGTTCTTC
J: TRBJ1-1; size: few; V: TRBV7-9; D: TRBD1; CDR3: CASSSPTGTNTEAFF; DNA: TGTGCCAGCAGCTCACCGACAGGGACGAACACTGAAGCTTTCTTT
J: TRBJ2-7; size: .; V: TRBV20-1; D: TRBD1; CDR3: CSARDRDSPYEQYF; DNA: TGCAGTGCTAGAGATAGGGACAGTCCCTACGAGCAGTACTTC
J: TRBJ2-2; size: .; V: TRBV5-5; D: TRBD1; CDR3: CASSPAGGGRNTGELFF; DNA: TGTGCCAGCAGCCCAGCAGGGGGCGGACGAAACACCGGGGAGCTGTTTTTT
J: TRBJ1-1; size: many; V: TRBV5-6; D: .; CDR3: CASSLPQANTEAFF; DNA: TGTGCCAGCAGCTTGCCCCAAGCGAACACTGAAGCTTTCTTT
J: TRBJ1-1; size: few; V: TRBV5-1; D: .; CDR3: CASSLQGLRAEAFF; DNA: TGCGCCAGCAGCTTGCAGGGCCTGAGAGCTGAAGCTTTCTTT
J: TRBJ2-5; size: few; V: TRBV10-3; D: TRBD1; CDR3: CAIRRDRGSQETQYF; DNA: TGTGCCATCAGGAGGGACAGGGGATCGCAAGAGACCCAGTACTTC
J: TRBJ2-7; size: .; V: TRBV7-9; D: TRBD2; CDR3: CASSLARGGHHEQYF; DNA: TGTGCCAGCAGCTTAGCGCGGGGGGGACATCACGAGCAGTACTTC
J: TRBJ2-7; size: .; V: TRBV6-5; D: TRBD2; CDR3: CASSYSIGTSGSWTYEQYF; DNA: TGTGCCAGCAGTTACTCGATTGGGACTAGCGGGAGTTGGACCTACGAGCAGTACTTC
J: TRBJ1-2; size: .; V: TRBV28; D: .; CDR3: CASSPRSNYGYTF; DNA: TGTGCCAGCAGTCCACGGAGCAACTATGGCTACACCTTC
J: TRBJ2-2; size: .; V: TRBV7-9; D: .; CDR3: CASSSPGDAGELFF; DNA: TGTGCCAGCAGCTCTCCTGGGGATGCCGGGGAGCTGTTTTTT
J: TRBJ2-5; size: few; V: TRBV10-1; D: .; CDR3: CASSDSTIQETQYF; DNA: TGCGCCAGCAGTGACTCTACTATTCAAGAGACCCAGTACTTC
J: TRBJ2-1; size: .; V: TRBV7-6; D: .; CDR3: CASSLEWLGEQFF; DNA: TGTGCCAGCAGCTTGGAGTGGCTGGGGGAGCAGTTCTTC
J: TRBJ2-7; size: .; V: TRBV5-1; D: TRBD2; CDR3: CASSPLNSGSTDEQYF; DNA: TGCGCCAGCAGCCCCCTCAATAGCGGGAGTACCGACGAGCAGTACTTC
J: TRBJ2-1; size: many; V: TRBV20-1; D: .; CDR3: CSARPGPVTYNEQFF; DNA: TGCAGTGCTAGACCCGGGCCCGTGACCTACAATGAGCAGTTCTTC
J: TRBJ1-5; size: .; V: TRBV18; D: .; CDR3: CASSPGTANQPQHF; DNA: TGTGCCAGCTCACCAGGGACCGCTAATCAGCCCCAGCATTTT
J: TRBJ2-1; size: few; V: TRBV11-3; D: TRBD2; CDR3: CASSLFWTSTHEQFF; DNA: TGTGCCAGCAGCTTATTTTGGACTAGCACGCATGAGCAGTTCTTC
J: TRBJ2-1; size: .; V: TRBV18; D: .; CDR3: CASSRETDEQFF; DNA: TGTGCCAGCTCACGGGAGACCGATGAGCAGTTCTTC
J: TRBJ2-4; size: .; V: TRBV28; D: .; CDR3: CASSLNTLAKNIQYF; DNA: TGTGCCAGCAGTTTAAACACGCTAGCCAAAAACATTCAGTACTTC